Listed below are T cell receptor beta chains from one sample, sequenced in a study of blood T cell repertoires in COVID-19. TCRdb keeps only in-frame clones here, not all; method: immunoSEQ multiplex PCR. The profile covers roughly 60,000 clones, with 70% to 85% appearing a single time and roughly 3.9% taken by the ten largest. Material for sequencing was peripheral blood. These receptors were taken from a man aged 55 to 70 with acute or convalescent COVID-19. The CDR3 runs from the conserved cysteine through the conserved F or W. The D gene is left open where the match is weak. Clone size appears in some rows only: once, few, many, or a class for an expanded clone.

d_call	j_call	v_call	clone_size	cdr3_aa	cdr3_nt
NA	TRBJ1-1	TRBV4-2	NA	CASSQDPSMNTEAFF	TGTGCCAGCAGCCAAGATCCTAGCATGAACACTGAAGCTTTCTTT
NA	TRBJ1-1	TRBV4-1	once	CASSQGTVEAFF	TGCGCCAGCAGCCAAGGGACAGTTGAAGCTTTCTTT
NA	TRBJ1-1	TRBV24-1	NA	CATSDNRLAFF	TGTGCCACCAGTGACAACAGGTTGGCTTTCTTT
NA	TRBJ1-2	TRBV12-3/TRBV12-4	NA	CASSTGQLYGYTF	TGTGCCAGCAGTACTGGACAGCTCTATGGCTACACCTTC
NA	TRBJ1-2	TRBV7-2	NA	CASSLENILYGYTF	TGTGCCAGCAGCTTAGAAAACATCCTCTATGGCTACACCTTC
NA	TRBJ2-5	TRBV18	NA	CASSPSGGVTETQYF	TGTGCCAGCTCACCTTCGGGGGGCGTCACGGAGACCCAGTACTTC
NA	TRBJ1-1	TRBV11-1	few	CASSSQFMNTEAFF	TGTGCCAGCAGCTCCCAATTCATGAACACTGAAGCTTTCTTT
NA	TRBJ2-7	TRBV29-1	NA	CSVEPGQGRLQYF	TGCAGCGTTGAACCCGGGCAGGGGAGATTGCAGTACTTC
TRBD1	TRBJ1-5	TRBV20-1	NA	CSASTVPGQGSWGQPQHF	TGCAGTGCTAGTACGGTCCCGGGACAGGGAAGTTGGGGTCAGCCCCAGCATTTT
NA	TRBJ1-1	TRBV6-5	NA	CASSGTEAFF	TGTGCCAGCAGCGGGACTGAAGCTTTCTTT
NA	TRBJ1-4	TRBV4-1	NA	CASSPLGVNEKLFF	TGCGCCAGCAGCCCCTTAGGGGTTAATGAAAAACTGTTTTTT
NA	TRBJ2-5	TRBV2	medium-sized	CASSDPDSEETQYF	TGTGCCAGCAGTGACCCAGACAGTGAAGAGACCCAGTACTTC
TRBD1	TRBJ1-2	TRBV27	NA	CASSFDREGYGYTF	TGTGCCAGCAGTTTTGACAGGGAAGGCTATGGCTACACCTTC
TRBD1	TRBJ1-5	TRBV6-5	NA	CASRLRGDSNQPQHF	TGTGCCAGCAGGCTCAGGGGGGATAGCAATCAGCCCCAGCATTTT
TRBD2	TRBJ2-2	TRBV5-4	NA	CASSAGLKNTGELFF	TGTGCCAGCAGCGCGGGACTAAAAAACACCGGGGAGCTGTTTTTT
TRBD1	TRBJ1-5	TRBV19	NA	CASSPGTGAGQPQHF	TGTGCCAGTAGTCCCGGGACAGGGGCTGGTCAGCCCCAGCATTTT
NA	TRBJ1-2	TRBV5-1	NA	CASSFSGPIYGYTF	TGCGCCAGCAGCTTCTCTGGGCCGATCTATGGCTACACCTTC
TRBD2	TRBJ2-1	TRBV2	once	CASSPTRGGNEQFF	TGTGCCAGCAGTCCTACTAGGGGAGGGAATGAGCAGTTCTTC
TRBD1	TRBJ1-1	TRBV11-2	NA	CASSPGQGANTEAFF	TGTGCCAGCAGCCCGGGACAGGGGGCGAACACTGAAGCTTTCTTT
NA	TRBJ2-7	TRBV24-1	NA	CATSDSTVYEQYF	TGTGCCACCAGTGACAGCACAGTATACGAGCAGTACTTC
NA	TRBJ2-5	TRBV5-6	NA	CASSVGAQETQYF	TGTGCCAGCAGCGTAGGGGCTCAAGAGACCCAGTACTTC
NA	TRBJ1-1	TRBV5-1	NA	CASSSFAGGNTEAFF	TGCGCCAGCAGCTCATTTGCGGGGGGGAACACTGAAGCTTTCTTT
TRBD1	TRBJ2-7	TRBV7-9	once	CASSSGTGASYEQYF	TGTGCCAGCAGCTCCGGGACAGGGGCCTCCTACGAGCAGTACTTC
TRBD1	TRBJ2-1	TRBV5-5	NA	CASSLGTGGYNEQFF	TGTGCCAGCAGCTTGGGCACAGGGGGCTACAATGAGCAGTTCTTC
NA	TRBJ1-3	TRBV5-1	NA	CASSLGRESRNTIYF	TGCGCCAGCAGCTTGGGCAGGGAAAGTCGAAACACCATATATTTT
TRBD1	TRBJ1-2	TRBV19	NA	CASSSGTGFFHGYTF	TGTGCCAGTAGCTCCGGGACAGGGTTTTTTCATGGCTACACCTTC
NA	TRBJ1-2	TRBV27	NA	CASGRTSTGSTGYGYTF	TGTGCCAGCGGACGGACCTCGACAGGCTCCACGGGGTATGGCTACACCTTC
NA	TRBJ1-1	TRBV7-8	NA	CASSLRPDTEAFF	TGTGCCAGCAGCTTACGCCCGGACACTGAAGCTTTCTTT
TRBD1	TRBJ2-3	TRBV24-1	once	CATSDRSRDTQYF	TGTGCCACCTCGGACAGGAGCCGAGATACGCAGTATTTT
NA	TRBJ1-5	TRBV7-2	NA	CASSLGEYSNQPQHF	TGTGCCAGCAGCTTAGGAGAGTATAGCAATCAGCCCCAGCATTTT
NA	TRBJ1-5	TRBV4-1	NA	CASSPTKKIDSNQPQHF	TGCGCCAGCAGCCCGACAAAAAAAATCGATAGCAATCAGCCCCAGCATTTT
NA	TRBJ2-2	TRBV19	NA	CASKKDRNTGELFF	TGTGCCAGTAAGAAGGACAGAAACACCGGGGAGCTGTTTTTT
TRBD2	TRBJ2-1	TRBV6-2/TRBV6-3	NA	CASSYWASGEKNNEQFF	TGTGCCAGCAGTTACTGGGCTAGCGGGGAGAAAAACAATGAGCAGTTCTTC
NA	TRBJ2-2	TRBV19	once	CASTQGGIQLGTGELFF	TGTGCCAGTACCCAAGGAGGGATCCAACTTGGCACCGGGGAGCTGTTTTTT
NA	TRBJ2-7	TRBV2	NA	CASSYTGNEQYF	TGTGCCAGCAGTTATACAGGGAACGAGCAGTACTTC